This is a list of T cell receptor beta chains from one sample in a study of shared clonotypes between healthy human individuals. Generated by immunoSEQ multiplex PCR, the TCRdb table keeps only in-frame clones and is missing some. The table includes 1.6 million or so clones, less than 99% detected once. Source material: naive CD4+ T cells sorted from blood. Receptor source: a young man in good health. CDR3s include the opening cysteine and the closing phenylalanine or tryptophan. The D gene is left open where the match is weak. Size values are once, few and many counts, or a class for expanded clones, and some rows have none.

size	D	J	V	DNA	CDR3
.	.	TRBJ1-3	TRBV7-2	TGTGCCAGCAGCAAAGACAGCTACTCTGGAAACACCATATATTTT	CASSKDSYSGNTIYF
once	.	TRBJ2-1	TRBV5-1	TGCGCCAGCAGCGACGAACCTGACAATGAGCAGTTCTTC	CASSDEPDNEQFF
.	.	TRBJ1-1	TRBV7-8	TGTGCCAGCAGGTCAGGGGCGAGCACTGAAGCTTTCTTT	CASRSGASTEAFF
.	TRBD2	TRBJ2-7	TRBV5-1	TGCGCCAGCAGCTTGGCGCTAGCGGAAGGCGAGCAGTACTTC	CASSLALAEGEQYF
.	.	TRBJ1-1	TRBV5-1	TGCGCCAGCAGCTTGAGAGAGGACACTGAAGCTTTCTTT	CASSLREDTEAFF
.	.	TRBJ1-2	TRBV28	TGTGCCAGCAGTCCCGTACCACACTATGGCTACACCTTC	CASSPVPHYGYTF
.	TRBD2	TRBJ2-7	TRBV15	TGTGCCACCAGCAGAGACCTCGGAGCGGGACTAGCGGGACCCGAGCAGTACTTC	CATSRDLGAGLAGPEQYF
.	.	TRBJ2-3	TRBV7-2	TGTGCCAGCACCTACGTCCGAGGAACGCAGTATTTT	CASTYVRGTQYF
.	.	TRBJ2-7	TRBV7-6	TGTGCCAGCAGCTTAACCCCCCCGCCCGGGGGCCGGGTCTACGAGCAGTACTTC	CASSLTPPPGGRVYEQYF
.	.	TRBJ1-4	TRBV5-1	TGCGCCAGCAGCCCCTTACAGGGCGCAGGTGAAAAACTGTTTTTT	CASSPLQGAGEKLFF
.	.	TRBJ1-1	TRBV2	TGTGCCAGTCGGCAGGAAGACGGGACTGAAGCTTTCTTT	CASRQEDGTEAFF
.	TRBD2	TRBJ2-7	TRBV5-1	TGCGCCAGCAGCCCACCCGGGACTAGCGGGAACGAGCAGTACTTC	CASSPPGTSGNEQYF
.	.	TRBJ2-7	TRBV18	TGTGCCAGCTCACGGCAGGGGAGGGCCTCCTACGAGCAGTACTTC	CASSRQGRASYEQYF
.	TRBD2	TRBJ2-7	TRBV7-2	TGTGCCAGCAGCTTAGGCGCGGGAGGAACCTACGAGCAGTACTTC	CASSLGAGGTYEQYF
.	TRBD1	TRBJ1-5	TRBV29-1	TGCAGCGTCCTCCAAGAGGGGACAGGGAGATATCAGCCCCAGCATTTT	CSVLQEGTGRYQPQHF
.	TRBD2	TRBJ2-7	TRBV5-6	TGTGCCAGCGGGAGGGGTAACGAGCAGTACTTC	CASGRGNEQYF
.	TRBD1	TRBJ2-7	TRBV29-1	TGCAGCGGAACCGGGACAGGAGGCGAGCAGTACTTC	CSGTGTGGEQYF
.	.	TRBJ2-3	TRBV6-1	TGTGCCAGCAGTCCCCGACAGACAGATACGCAGTATTTT	CASSPRQTDTQYF
.	.	TRBJ2-7	TRBV29-1	TGCAGCGCCTCCCGCCCCGGGGGCGCGTCCTACGAGCAGTACTTC	CSASRPGGASYEQYF
.	.	TRBJ2-7	TRBV18	TGTGCCAGCCGGAGCGGAAGTTCCTACGAGCAGTACTTC	CASRSGSSYEQYF
.	.	TRBJ1-4	TRBV7-6	TGTGCCAGCAGTGGGGGCAGGGATGAGACTAATGAAAAACTGTTTTTT	CASSGGRDETNEKLFF
.	TRBD1	TRBJ1-1	TRBV7-8	TGTGCCAGCAGCTTAGGCCGGGACAGGATCGTAGGAGCTTTCTTT	CASSLGRDRIVGAFF
.	TRBD1	TRBJ2-5	TRBV15	TGTGCCACCAGCAGAGGAGGGACAGGGGGGCAAGAGACCCAGTACTTC	CATSRGGTGGQETQYF
.	TRBD2	TRBJ2-1	TRBV10-1	TGCGCCAGCAGTGAGGTCGGCGGGAGGGATTACAATGAGCAGTTCTTC	CASSEVGGRDYNEQFF
.	TRBD1	TRBJ2-7	TRBV10-3	TGTGCCATCAGTGAGTATTTTTCTCGAGGGACAGAGGGTTACGAGCAGTACTTC	CAISEYFSRGTEGYEQYF
.	TRBD2	TRBJ2-1	TRBV28	TGTGCCAGCAGTTTAGGCGGGAGCCCCTACAATGAGCAGTTCTTC	CASSLGGSPYNEQFF
.	.	TRBJ2-7	TRBV7-8	TGTGCCAGCAGCTTGTTAACGGGAAAGGGCGAGCAGTACTTC	CASSLLTGKGEQYF
.	.	TRBJ2-3	TRBV30	TGTGCCTGGAGGGCCCCCGCTGGCGATACGCAGTATTTT	CAWRAPAGDTQYF
.	TRBD2	TRBJ2-7	TRBV27	TGTGCCAGCCGGACTAGCGGTTCCTACGAGCAGTACTTC	CASRTSGSYEQYF
.	.	TRBJ2-3	TRBV28	TGTGCCAGCAGTTTACGCGGACAGACCACGGATACGCAGTATTTT	CASSLRGQTTDTQYF
.	.	TRBJ2-2	TRBV20-1	TGCAGTGCTTTGGGTCCTGGGGAGCTGTTTTTT	CSALGPGELFF
.	TRBD2	TRBJ2-3	TRBV27	TGTGCCAGCAGTTTGGGGACTAGCGGATCAGATACGCAGTATTTT	CASSLGTSGSDTQYF
.	TRBD1	TRBJ2-1	TRBV5-1	TGCGCCAGCGCCGAATCGGACAGGGCCCGCTGGAATGAGCAGTTCTTC	CASAESDRARWNEQFF
.	TRBD2	TRBJ2-7	TRBV14	TGTGCCAGCAGCCAAACGGGAGGGAGATACGAGCAGTACTTC	CASSQTGGRYEQYF
.	.	TRBJ2-5	TRBV30	TGTGCCTGGAGTGTCCCAACTAAGGGGGGAACCCAGTACTTC	CAWSVPTKGGTQYF
.	.	TRBJ1-5	TRBV6-6	TGTGCCAGCAGTTTTCCGACAGAGCGGGGCAATCAGCCCCAGCATTTT	CASSFPTERGNQPQHF
once	.	TRBJ2-5	TRBV9	TGTGCCAGCAGCGACTCGGGGGCGACCCAGTACTTC	CASSDSGATQYF
.	.	TRBJ2-7	TRBV2	TGTGCCAGCAGTCTTACAGGGCCCTCCTACGAGCAGTACTTC	CASSLTGPSYEQYF
.	.	TRBJ2-1	TRBV11-3	TGTGCCAGCAGCTTAGGTCAGGGGCCCTACAATGAGCAGTTCTTC	CASSLGQGPYNEQFF
.	.	TRBJ2-7	TRBV9	TGTGCCAGCAGCGTAGGCCCAGGGGACTACGAGCAGTACTTC	CASSVGPGDYEQYF
.	TRBD1	TRBJ1-2	TRBV6-6	TGTGCCAGCCGGGACAGGGGGCTTGGTGGCTACACCTTC	CASRDRGLGGYTF